This T cell receptor beta chain originates from a study of metastatic and nonmetastatic thyroid tumors. About the research overall: For malignant and benign thyroid patients, tumor or nodule tissue and blood were the sources whose repertoires were compared.

V shed 9 bases and J shed 0 bases, with 21 bases lying between them. The CDR3 covers 16 residues. From germline, CDR1 is MNHNS and CDR2 SASEGT. Findings of the study overall: Malignant thyroid tumors reportedly exceeded benign nodules significantly in TCR beta diversity, with the difference appearing in blood and tumor.

There were no patients who had received any treatment before thyroid surgery. TCRdb redid the clone calls on the PCR reads using MiXCR. This table has about 93,000 clones, over 9.5% appearing once. This clone showed up many times. The antigen remains undetermined. This TCR came from a female donor with papillary thyroid cancer or a benign thyroid nodule (not recorded which). Some clones in this sample may be carry-over from other donors' samples. Sequences were obtained from blood. The chain carries TRBV6-1 and TRBJ2-7; a weak D match, TRBD1 (5 bases). CDR3 nucleotides: TGTGCCAGTAGTCCTATTAGGCAGGGCCTCTCCTACGAGCAGTACTTC. Its translation is CASSPIRQGLSYEQYF.